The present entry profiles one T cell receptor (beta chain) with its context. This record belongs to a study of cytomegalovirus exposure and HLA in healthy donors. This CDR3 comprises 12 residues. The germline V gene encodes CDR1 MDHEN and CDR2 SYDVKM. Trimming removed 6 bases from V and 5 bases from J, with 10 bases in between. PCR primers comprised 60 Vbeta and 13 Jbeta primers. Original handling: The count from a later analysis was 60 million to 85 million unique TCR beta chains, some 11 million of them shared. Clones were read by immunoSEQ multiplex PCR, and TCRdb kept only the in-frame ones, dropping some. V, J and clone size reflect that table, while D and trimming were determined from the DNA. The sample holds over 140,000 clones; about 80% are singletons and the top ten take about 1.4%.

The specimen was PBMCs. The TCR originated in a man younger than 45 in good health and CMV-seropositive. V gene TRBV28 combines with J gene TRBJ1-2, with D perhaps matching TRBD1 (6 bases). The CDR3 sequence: CASRDRNYGYTF. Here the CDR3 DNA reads TGTGCCAGCAGAGACAGGAATTATGGCTACACCTTC.